Listed below are T cell receptor beta chains from one sample, sequenced in a study of blood T cell repertoires in COVID-19. Profiled with immunoSEQ multiplex PCR; TCRdb holds only in-frame clones, not every one. The sample records about 70,000 clones, roughly 91% being singletons. The sequenced material came from peripheral blood. The source of these receptors is a woman under 30 with acute or convalescent COVID-19. Both conserved end residues are part of each CDR3. A D gene is named only where the DNA matches it firmly. Part of the rows lack a size; the others show once, few, many or a class for expanded clones.

NA,TRBJ1-5,NA,14,TRBV19,CASSIDVYGQPQHF,TGTGCCAGTAGTATAGATGTTTACGGTCAGCCCCAGCATTTT
few,TRBJ1-2,NA,13,TRBV10-3,CAISDPTVYGYTF,TGTGCCATCAGTGACCCGACAGTTTATGGCTACACCTTC
NA,TRBJ2-2,NA,12,TRBV24-1,CATSASSGELFF,TGTGCCACCAGCGCTAGTAGCGGGGAGCTGTTTTTT
NA,TRBJ2-5,TRBD2,16,TRBV14,CASSPGTSGDQETQYF,TGTGCCAGCAGCCCCGGGACTAGCGGGGACCAAGAGACCCAGTACTTC
NA,TRBJ1-4,TRBD1,14,TRBV19,CASSWTGTNEKLFF,TGTGCCAGTAGTTGGACAGGGACAAATGAAAAACTGTTTTTT
NA,TRBJ1-4,NA,14,TRBV15,CATSREVEAEKLFF,TGTGCCACCAGCAGAGAGGTTGAGGCAGAAAAACTGTTTTTT
NA,TRBJ1-6,NA,13,TRBV5-4,CASSLDWNSPLHF,TGTGCCAGCAGCTTGGACTGGAATTCACCCCTCCACTTT
NA,TRBJ2-5,TRBD2,17,TRBV2,CASTENPSGGPQETQYF,TGTGCCAGCACCGAAAATCCTAGCGGGGGTCCCCAAGAGACCCAGTACTTC
NA,TRBJ2-7,TRBD2,18,TRBV30,CAWSDRLRGAALAYEQYF,TGTGCCTGGAGTGACCGCCTGCGGGGGGCGGCCCTCGCGTACGAGCAGTACTTC
NA,TRBJ1-1,NA,16,TRBV6-5,CASSSLAGTSNTEAFF,TGTGCCAGCAGTTCACTAGCAGGGACCTCAAACACTGAAGCTTTCTTT
NA,TRBJ2-1,TRBD1,15,TRBV19,CASSIGTGGENEQFF,TGTGCCAGTAGTATAGGGACAGGGGGCGAAAATGAGCAGTTCTTC
NA,TRBJ2-3,TRBD2,13,TRBV6-5,CASTSGSTDTQYF,TGTGCCAGCACTAGCGGGTCCACAGATACGCAGTATTTT
NA,TRBJ2-5,TRBD1,17,TRBV7-8,CASSKRQGARDQETQYF,TGTGCCAGCAGTAAGAGACAGGGGGCGCGGGATCAAGAGACCCAGTACTTC
NA,TRBJ1-6,NA,16,TRBV4-2,CASSQEGRGYNSPLHF,TGTGCCAGCAGCCAGGAGGGGCGCGGATATAATTCACCCCTCCACTTT
NA,TRBJ2-1,TRBD2,19,TRBV2,CASSHGTSGGISSYNEQFF,TGTGCCAGCAGTCACGGGACTAGCGGGGGGATAAGCTCCTACAATGAGCAGTTCTTC
NA,TRBJ1-2,TRBD1,12,TRBV28,CASRPDREGYTF,TGTGCCAGCAGACCAGACAGGGAAGGCTACACCTTC
NA,TRBJ2-7,NA,14,TRBV5-1,CASSLAGDSYEQYF,TGCGCCAGCAGCTTGGCCGGGGATTCCTACGAGCAGTACTTC
few,TRBJ2-7,NA,14,TRBV2,CASSEQGISYEQYF,TGTGCCAGCAGTGAACAGGGGATCTCCTACGAGCAGTACTTC
few,TRBJ1-1,NA,11,TRBV11-2,CASSLGTEAFF,TGTGCCAGCAGCTTGGGGACAGAAGCTTTCTTT
NA,TRBJ1-2,TRBD1,14,TRBV25-1,CASSDIRTGSGYTF,TGTGCCAGCAGTGATATTAGGACAGGGTCGGGCTACACCTTC
NA,TRBJ2-5,TRBD2,17,TRBV7-9,CASSLGLAGARTETQYF,TGTGCCAGCAGCTTGGGACTAGCGGGAGCTCGTACGGAGACCCAGTACTTC
NA,TRBJ1-6,TRBD1,19,TRBV27,CASSKRAQGWSSYNSPLHF,TGTGCCAGCAGTAAACGAGCACAGGGGTGGAGTTCCTATAATTCACCCCTCCACTTT
NA,TRBJ1-6,NA,14,TRBV3-1/TRBV3-2,CASSQDGTARPLHF,TGTGCCAGCAGCCAAGATGGCACCGCTCGACCCCTCCACTTT
NA,TRBJ2-1,TRBD2,19,TRBV5-4,CASSTQLAGGPRVMNEQFF,TGTGCCAGCAGCACCCAACTAGCGGGGGGGCCGAGGGTTATGAATGAGCAGTTCTTC
NA,TRBJ2-2,TRBD1,14,TRBV6-5,CASRSDREIGELFF,TGTGCCAGCAGATCGGACAGGGAGATCGGGGAGCTGTTTTTT
NA,TRBJ1-2,NA,20,TRBV11-2,CASSLDPSGKGGLDDYGYTF,TGTGCCAGCAGCTTAGATCCTAGTGGAAAAGGGGGATTGGATGACTATGGCTACACCTTC
NA,TRBJ2-1,NA,12,TRBV19,CASSIRNGEQFF,TGTGCCAGTAGTATACGTAACGGTGAGCAGTTCTTC
once,TRBJ1-2,NA,16,TRBV28,CASSFGPRHPLNGYTF,TGTGCCAGCAGTTTTGGCCCCCGACATCCTCTGAATGGCTACACCTTC
NA,TRBJ2-7,TRBD1,14,TRBV10-2,CASSDPGQGDEQYF,TGCGCCAGCAGTGATCCGGGACAGGGGGACGAGCAGTACTTC
once,TRBJ1-2,NA,16,TRBV5-4,CASSLGGGRAPYGYTF,TGTGCCAGCAGCTTGGGGGGGGGTAGGGCCCCCTATGGCTACACCTTC
NA,TRBJ1-3,TRBD1,11,TRBV30,CAWGQGDTIYF,TGTGCCTGGGGACAGGGGGACACCATATATTTT
NA,TRBJ1-6,TRBD1,14,TRBV30,CAWSPGTGNSPLHF,TGTGCCTGGAGTCCCGGGACAGGGAATTCACCCCTCCACTTT
NA,TRBJ1-2,NA,13,TRBV28,CASSLQGGYGYTF,TGTGCCAGCAGTTTGCAGGGTGGTTATGGCTACACCTTC
once,TRBJ2-5,TRBD2,14,TRBV5-1,CASSFGLAEETQYF,TGCGCCAGCAGCTTCGGACTAGCGGAAGAGACCCAGTACTTC
NA,TRBJ2-3,TRBD2,18,TRBV5-4,CASSLVPSGGYRTDTQYF,TGTGCCAGCAGCTTGGTGCCTAGCGGGGGGTATCGCACAGATACGCAGTATTTT
NA,TRBJ1-1,NA,11,TRBV20-1,CSVDSSTEAFF,TGCAGTGTAGACAGCAGCACTGAAGCTTTCTTT
NA,TRBJ1-2,NA,13,TRBV7-9,CASSGRGNYGYTF,TGTGCCAGCAGCGGCAGGGGAAACTATGGCTACACCTTC
NA,TRBJ1-1,NA,14,TRBV7-9,CASSPLRRGTEAFF,TGTGCCAGCAGCCCCCTCAGGAGGGGCACTGAAGCTTTCTTT
NA,TRBJ2-2,TRBD2,14,TRBV19,CASSLAGEIRELFF,TGTGCCAGTAGTCTGGCGGGAGAAATCCGGGAGCTGTTTTTT
NA,TRBJ1-2,TRBD1,13,TRBV7-2,CASSRQGAGGYTF,TGTGCCAGCAGCCGTCAGGGGGCAGGTGGCTACACCTTC
NA,TRBJ2-7,TRBD1,14,TRBV5-1,CASSSPDRAPQQYF,TGCGCCAGCAGTTCGCCGGACAGGGCCCCTCAGCAGTACTTC
NA,TRBJ2-7,TRBD1,13,TRBV6-2/TRBV6-3,CASSAGQVYEQYF,TGTGCCAGCAGCGCGGGACAGGTCTACGAGCAGTACTTC
NA,TRBJ1-6,NA,16,TRBV5-8,CASSKDSASDNSPLHF,TGTGCCAGCAGCAAGGACAGTGCATCGGATAATTCACCCCTCCACTTT
NA,TRBJ1-1,NA,13,TRBV29-1,CSVLAGWNTEAFF,TGCAGCGTTCTTGCAGGATGGAACACTGAAGCTTTCTTT
once,TRBJ2-3,NA,16,TRBV5-1,CASSPTTGGYRDTQYF,TGCGCCAGCAGCCCCACGACAGGCGGTTATCGAGATACGCAGTATTTT
NA,TRBJ1-1,TRBD1,15,TRBV5-4,CASSLLQGMNTEAFF,TGTGCCAGCAGCCTATTACAGGGGATGAACACTGAAGCTTTCTTT
NA,TRBJ2-1,TRBD2,15,TRBV4-1,CASSPGLAGGNEQFF,TGCGCCAGCAGCCCGGGACTAGCGGGGGGGAATGAGCAGTTCTTC
NA,TRBJ2-2,TRBD2,15,TRBV9,CASSAGTTGTGELFF,TGTGCCAGCAGCGCCGGGACTACCGGCACCGGGGAGCTGTTTTTT
NA,TRBJ2-1,NA,15,TRBV27,CASSLSPVIYNEQFF,TGTGCCAGCAGTTTATCGCCAGTTATTTACAATGAGCAGTTCTTC
NA,TRBJ2-1,TRBD1,18,TRBV2,CASSEVGIWDRGRNEQFF,TGTGCCAGCAGTGAAGTGGGGATCTGGGACAGGGGGCGGAATGAGCAGTTCTTC
NA,TRBJ2-2,NA,14,TRBV2,CASSGLANTGELFF,TGTGCCAGCAGTGGACTGGCAAACACCGGGGAGCTGTTTTTT